These 15 T cell receptor beta chains share one sample of origin, sequenced in a study of metastatic and nonmetastatic thyroid tumors. TCRdb re-clonotyped the PCR reads via MiXCR. The repertoire includes over 25,000 clones, 7% to 9% of them detected once, and about 41% sits in the top ten. All patients reached thyroid surgery having received no treatment beforehand. Sequencing was carried out using blood. These receptors all come from a female donor with papillary thyroid cancer or a benign thyroid nodule (not recorded which). Some clones in this sample may be carry-over from other donors' samples.

This clone was detected ten times or more. The chain recombines TRBV3-1 with TRBJ1-6; D is unclear. The CDR3 has 13 residues. V was trimmed by 5 bases and J by 7 bases, leaving 9 bases between them. CDR1 LGHDT and CDR2 YNNKEL come from the germline V gene (reference sequence). The chain's CDR3 is CASSLAPNSPLHF. The CDR3 DNA reads as TGTGCCAGCAGCTTAGCCCCCAATTCACCCCTCCACTTT.

Many counts were recorded for this clone. The CDR3 loop is CASSLGFLLQRHPSYEQYF. In DNA, the CDR3 is TGTGCCAGCAGCTTAGGCTTTCTACTGCAGCGGCACCCCTCCTACGAGCAGTACTTC. This rearrangement joins TRBV13 to TRBJ2-7; D is possibly TRBD2 (5 bases). The CDR3 consists of 19 residues. Germline V CDR1 and CDR2: PRHDT, FYEKMQ (reference sequence). Trimming removed 0 bases from V and 0 bases from J, with 21 bases in between.

This clone occurred many times. CDR3 nucleotide sequence: TGTGCCAGCAGCTTAAGGGGGTCGGGGACAAGTAAAACTGAAGCTTTCTTT. It specifies CASSLRGSGTSKTEAFF. The chain is built from TRBV11-1 and TRBJ1-1; perhaps TRBD1 as D (6 bases). Trimming cost V 2 bases and J 5 bases, with 21 bases left between them. The length of the CDR3 is 17 residues. Per the germline V gene, CDR1 is SGHAT and CDR2 is FQDESV (reference sequence).

This clone was detected ten times or more. The chain carries TRBV18 and TRBJ2-7; 9 bases match TRBD1. The CDR3 is 15 residues long. After removal of 2 bases from V and 0 bases from J, the junction contained 2 bases not matched to a gene. In germline, CDR1 is KGHSH, CDR2 LQKENI. CDR3 loop: CASSPGTGSSYEQYF. CDR3 DNA: TGTGCCAGCTCACCAGGGACAGGGAGCTCCTACGAGCAGTACTTC.

This clone was seen ten or more times. This rearrangement joins TRBV28 to TRBJ1-2, with 9 bases identical to TRBD1. The junction had 13 bases not matched to a gene; V was cut back by 3 bases and J by 8 bases. There are 16 residues in the CDR3. CDR1 is MDHEN, CDR2 SYDVKM, per germline. CDR3: CASSLERLGQGGGYTF. The CDR3 DNA reads TGTGCCAGCAGTTTGGAGAGGTTGGGACAGGGTGGCGGCTACACCTTC.

Ten or more counts support this clone. V usage is TRBV12-3 or TRBV12-4 and J usage is TRBJ2-1, with D possibly TRBD2 on 5 matching bases. Deletions cut 5 bases from V and 12 bases from J, with 17 bases between. The CDR3 has 13 residues. The CDR3 is CASSRLRGEGQFF. CDR3 in DNA: TGTGCCAGCAGTCGTCTCCGGGGTGAGGGGCAGTTCTTC.

This clone appeared many times. This chain connects TRBV5-1 to TRBJ2-3; D not certain. Germline V gives CDR1 SGHRS, CDR2 YFSETQ. The CDR3 runs 13 residues. V lost 3 bases and J 7 bases, leaving 12 bases between the germline ends. CDR3 loop: CASSWGKENTQYF. DNA of the CDR3: TGCGCCAGCAGCTGGGGAAAAGAGAATACGCAGTATTTT.

Regarding this clone: This may come from a read error, since a much larger clone is one base off. V gene TRBV11-2 combines with J gene TRBJ2-4, with 8 bases that match TRBD1. The CDR3 is made up of 13 amino acids. Germline-derived CDR1 and CDR2 are SGHAT and FQNNGV. Trimming cost V 8 bases and J 6 bases; bases outside gene matches: 6. CDR3 nucleotide sequence: TGTGCCAGCCGCTACGGACAGGGAAACATTCAGTACTTC. This codes for CASRYGQGNIQYF.

In its sample, this clone was seen many times. The genes are TRBV6-1 and TRBJ2-2; 7 bases match TRBD2. CDR3 length: 14 amino acids. The V gene end was trimmed by 8 bases and the J gene end by 4 bases; junction bases not matched to a gene: 7. CDR1 MNHNS and CDR2 SASEGT come from the germline V gene. CDR3 residues: CASQQGGTTGELFF. The CDR3 region has the DNA TGTGCCAGCCAGCAGGGAGGGACCACCGGGGAGCTGTTTTTT.

This clone was seen at least ten times. The J gene is TRBJ2-7, the V gene TRBV14; maybe TRBD2 (6 bases). Germline assignment: CDR1 SGHDN and CDR2 FVKESK. Trimming pared 5 bases from V and 0 bases from J, leaving 14 bases between. This CDR3 region has 15 residues. CDR3 bases: TGTGCCAGCAGCTTATCCGGGACTGGCTCCTACGAGCAGTACTTC. This sequence encodes CASSLSGTGSYEQYF.

This clone occurred many times. The chain uses TRBV7-2 and TRBJ2-1; D uncertain. The CDR3 is 13 amino acids. Germline V CDR1 and CDR2: SGHTA, FQGNSA. Trimming took off 5 bases at V and 2 bases at J, with 7 bases between the two ends. CDR3 in amino acids: CASSLPAYNEQFF. DNA for the CDR3: TGTGCCAGCAGCCTTCCGGCCTACAATGAGCAGTTCTTC.

This clone was detected many times. The rearrangement links TRBV12-3 or TRBV12-4 to TRBJ2-2; D gene ambiguous. The CDR3 is 13 residues long. V was cut by 2 bases and J by 6 bases, with 7 bases left in between. The CDR3 region is CASSLNLAGELFF. Written as DNA, the CDR3 is TGTGCCAGCAGTTTAAATTTAGCCGGGGAGCTGTTTTTT.

This clone was counted many times. This chain links TRBV18 with TRBJ1-1; 9 bases agree with TRBD1. The CDR3 totals 14 residues. V lost 4 bases to trimming and J lost 5 bases; unmatched junction nucleotides: 5. Germline-derived CDR1 and CDR2 are KGHSH and LQKENI. CDR3 sequence: CASSHDRGGTEAFF. CDR3 DNA: TGTGCCAGCTCACATGACAGGGGGGGGACTGAAGCTTTCTTT.

In its sample, this clone was seen many times. The CDR3 is CASSSGVHYGYTF. In nucleotides, the CDR3 is TGTGCCAGCAGCTCCGGAGTTCACTATGGCTACACCTTC. V gene TRBV7-2 combines with J gene TRBJ1-2, with D unclear. The CDR3 sequence is 13 residues long. Germline-derived CDR1 and CDR2 are SGHTA and FQGNSA. V gave up 4 bases and J gave up 3 bases, with 9 bases separating them.

At least ten counts were recorded for this clone. This chain links TRBV10-3 with TRBJ1-1; D perhaps matches TRBD1 (6 bases). Trimming left V 0 bases short and J 4 bases short, with 15 bases between. Germline loops: CDR1 ENHRY, CDR2 SYGVKD. The CDR3 sequence is 16 residues long. The CDR3 loop is CAISESQGKVGTEAFF. In DNA, the CDR3 is TGTGCCATCAGTGAGTCTCAGGGGAAGGTGGGCACTGAAGCTTTCTTT.